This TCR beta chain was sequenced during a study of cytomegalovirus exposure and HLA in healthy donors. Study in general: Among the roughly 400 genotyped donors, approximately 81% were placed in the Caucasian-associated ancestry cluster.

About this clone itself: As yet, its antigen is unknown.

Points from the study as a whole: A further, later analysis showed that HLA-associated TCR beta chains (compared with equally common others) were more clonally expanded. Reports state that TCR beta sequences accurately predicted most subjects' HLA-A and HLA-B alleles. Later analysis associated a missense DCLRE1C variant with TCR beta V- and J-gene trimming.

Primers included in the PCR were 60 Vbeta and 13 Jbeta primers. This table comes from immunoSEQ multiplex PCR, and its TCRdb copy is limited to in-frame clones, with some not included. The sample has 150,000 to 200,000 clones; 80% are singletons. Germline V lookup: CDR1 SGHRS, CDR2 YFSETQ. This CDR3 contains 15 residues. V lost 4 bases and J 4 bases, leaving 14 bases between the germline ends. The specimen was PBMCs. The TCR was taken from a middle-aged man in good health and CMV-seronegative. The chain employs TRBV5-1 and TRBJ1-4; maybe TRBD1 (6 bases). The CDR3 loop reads CASSPGAGVNEKLFF. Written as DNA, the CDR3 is TGCGCCAGCAGCCCCGGGGCAGGGGTTAATGAAAAACTGTTTTTT.